These 6 T cell receptor beta chains were all obtained from the same sample, sequenced in a study of OX40 agonist ivuxolimab in advanced cancers. Receptor libraries were prepared by the immunoSEQ multiplex PCR assay. TCRdb obtained this table from immuneACCESS and retained in-frame rearrangements with V and J assigned. These tables miss some clones; where compared with another copy, unresolved V genes account for less than half of the shortfall, and the remainder is unexplained. Here the sample has approximately 60,000 clones; around 90% occur a single time. Over 4% of the sample goes to the ten largest clones. This specimen was CD4+ or CD8+ T cells sorted from blood, taken in a trial of the OX40 agonist ivuxolimab. The receptors shown here come from an adult with an advanced solid tumor such as melanoma, head and neck, liver or kidney cancer.

The chain is built from TRBV29-1 and TRBJ2-3; D uncertain. Between the trimmed V and J ends, which lost 6 bases and 0 bases, there was a span of 10 bases. The CDR3 has 13 residues. Germline-derived CDR1 and CDR2 are SQVTM and ANQGSEA. The CDR3 protein is CSVQPDSTDTQYF. The DNA of the CDR3 is TGCAGCGTCCAACCGGACAGCACAGATACGCAGTATTTT.

The CDR3 loop is CASSVGQGRGYGYTF. Written as DNA, the CDR3 is TGTGCCAGCAGCGTTGGACAGGGCAGGGGCTATGGCTACACCTTC. The chain has TRBV9 and TRBJ1-2, with 8 bases lining up with TRBD1. This CDR3 has 15 residues. V lost 2 bases, J lost 4 bases, and 7 bases stayed unmatched. The germline V gene has CDR1 SGDLS and CDR2 YYNGEE.

V gene TRBV19 combines with J gene TRBJ1-2, with 7 bases matching TRBD1. Germline V CDR1 and CDR2: LNHDA, SQIVND (reference sequence). J gave up 8 bases and V 6 bases, and 9 bases lay outside the gene matches. CDR3 length: 13 residues. The CDR3 coding sequence is TGTGCCAGTAGGATAACAGGGGCGGTCGGCTACACCTTC. It codes for CASRITGAVGYTF.

This chain links TRBV25-1 with TRBJ1-2; the D gene is possibly TRBD1 (5 bases). This CDR3 region has 16 residues. Trimming stripped 5 bases from V and 4 bases from J, with 20 bases between. Germline V CDR1 and CDR2: MGHDK, SYGVNS. CDR3 DNA sequence: TGTGCCAGCAGTTCGGGATGGGGCCGCCGGGGCTATGGCTACACCTTC. It translates to CASSSGWGRRGYGYTF.

V usage is TRBV30 and J usage is TRBJ2-5; D possibly corresponds to TRBD2 (5 bases). CDR1 GTSNPN and CDR2 SVGIG come from the germline V gene (reference sequence). The CDR3 spans 13 residues. V gave up 3 bases and J gave up 7 bases, with 15 bases separating them. The CDR3 region is CAWRIRGWTTQYF. The CDR3 bases are TGTGCCTGGAGGATCCGGGGATGGACGACCCAGTACTTC.

V and J are TRBV5-1 and TRBJ2-2; 13 positions agree with TRBD2. The germline V gene has CDR1 SGHRS and CDR2 YFSETQ. The junction had 6 bases not matched to a gene; V was cut back by 2 bases and J by 5 bases. CDR3 length: 17 residues. The CDR3 DNA is TGCGCCAGCAGCTTTTGGACTAGCGGGAGTATTACCGGGGAGCTGTTTTTT. It is translated as CASSFWTSGSITGELFF.